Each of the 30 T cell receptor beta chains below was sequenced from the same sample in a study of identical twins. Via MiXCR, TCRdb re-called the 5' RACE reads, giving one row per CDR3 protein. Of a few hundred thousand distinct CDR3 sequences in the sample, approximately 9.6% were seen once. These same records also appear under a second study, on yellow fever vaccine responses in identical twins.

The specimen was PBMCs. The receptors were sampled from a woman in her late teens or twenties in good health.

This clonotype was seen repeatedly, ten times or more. This CDR3 reads CASSLIGGSYNEQFF. DNA for the CDR3: TGTGCCAGCAGCTTAATTGGGGGCTCCTACAATGAGCAGTTCTTC. J is TRBJ2-1 and V is TRBV7-3; D could derive from TRBD1 or TRBD2 (5 bases each). CDR3 length: 15 amino acids. Germline-derived CDR1 and CDR2 are SGHTA and FQGTGA. The germline V and J ends were trimmed by 1 base and 0 bases, with 7 bases remaining between them.

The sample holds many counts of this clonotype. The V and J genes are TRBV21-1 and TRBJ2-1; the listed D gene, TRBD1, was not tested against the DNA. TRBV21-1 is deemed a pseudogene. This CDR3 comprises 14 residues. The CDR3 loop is CASSSRRGDNEQFF. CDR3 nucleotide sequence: TGTGCCAGCAGTTCGAGAAGAGGGGACAATGAGCAGTTCTTC.

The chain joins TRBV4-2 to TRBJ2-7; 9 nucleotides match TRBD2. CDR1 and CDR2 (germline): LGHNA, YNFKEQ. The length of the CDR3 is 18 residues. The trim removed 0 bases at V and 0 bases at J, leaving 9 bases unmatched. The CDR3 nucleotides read TGTGCCAGCAGCCAAGATGTCGATAGCGGGGGCCGCTCCTACGAGCAGTACTTC. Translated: CASSQDVDSGGRSYEQYF.

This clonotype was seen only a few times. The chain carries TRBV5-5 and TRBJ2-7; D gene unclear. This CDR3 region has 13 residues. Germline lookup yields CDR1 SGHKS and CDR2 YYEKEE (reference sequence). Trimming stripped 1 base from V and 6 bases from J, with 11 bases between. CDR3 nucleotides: TGTGCCAGCAGCTTGAGCTCTGCCCTCGAGCAGTACTTC. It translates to CASSLSSALEQYF.

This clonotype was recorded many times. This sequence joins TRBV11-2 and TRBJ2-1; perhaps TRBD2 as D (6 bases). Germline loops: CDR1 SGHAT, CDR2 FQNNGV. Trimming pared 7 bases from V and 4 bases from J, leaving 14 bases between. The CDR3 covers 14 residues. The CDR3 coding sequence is TGTGCCAGCACCCAGGGACTTCAATACAATGAGCAGTTCTTC. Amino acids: CASTQGLQYNEQFF.

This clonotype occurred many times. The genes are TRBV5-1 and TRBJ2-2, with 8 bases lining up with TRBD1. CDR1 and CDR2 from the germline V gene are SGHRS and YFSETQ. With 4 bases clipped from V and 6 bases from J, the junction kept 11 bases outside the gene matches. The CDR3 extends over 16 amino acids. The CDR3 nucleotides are TGCGCCAGCAGCCCTCTTACAGGGGGGCCCTCCGGGGAGCTGTTTTTT. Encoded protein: CASSPLTGGPSGELFF.

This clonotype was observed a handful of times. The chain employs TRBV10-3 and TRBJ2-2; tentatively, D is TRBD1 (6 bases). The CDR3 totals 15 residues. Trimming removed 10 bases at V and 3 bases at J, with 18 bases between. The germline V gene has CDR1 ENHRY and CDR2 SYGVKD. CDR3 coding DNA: TGTGCCACCAATACTCTGGGGGCGGACACCGGGGAGCTGTTTTTT. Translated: CATNTLGADTGELFF.

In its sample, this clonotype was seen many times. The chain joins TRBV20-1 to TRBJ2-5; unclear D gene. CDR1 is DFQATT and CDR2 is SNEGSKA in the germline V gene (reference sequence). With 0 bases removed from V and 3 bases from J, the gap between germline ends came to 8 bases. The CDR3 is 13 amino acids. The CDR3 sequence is CSARDEAKETQYF. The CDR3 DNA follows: TGCAGTGCTAGAGATGAGGCCAAAGAGACCCAGTACTTC.

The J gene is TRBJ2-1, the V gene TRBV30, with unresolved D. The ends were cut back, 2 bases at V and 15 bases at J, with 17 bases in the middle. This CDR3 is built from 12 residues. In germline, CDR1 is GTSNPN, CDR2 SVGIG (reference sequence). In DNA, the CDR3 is TGTGCCTGGAGTTTAGGAGCCGAACTGGGGTTCTTC. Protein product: CAWSLGAELGFF.

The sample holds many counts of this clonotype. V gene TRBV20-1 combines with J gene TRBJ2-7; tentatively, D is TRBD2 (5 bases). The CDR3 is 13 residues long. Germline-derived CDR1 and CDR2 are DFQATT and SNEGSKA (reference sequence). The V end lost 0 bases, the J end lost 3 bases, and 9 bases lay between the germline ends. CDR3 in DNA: TGCAGTGCTAGAGAGGGGAGAGGCTACGAGCAGTACTTC. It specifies CSAREGRGYEQYF.

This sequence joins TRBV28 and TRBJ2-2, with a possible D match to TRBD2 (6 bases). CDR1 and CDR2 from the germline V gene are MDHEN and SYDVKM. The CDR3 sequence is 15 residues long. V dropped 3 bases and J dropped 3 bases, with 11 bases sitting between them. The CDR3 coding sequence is TGTGCCAGCAGTTTCGGTGGGACTCACACCGGGGAGCTGTTTTTT. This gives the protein CASSFGGTHTGELFF.

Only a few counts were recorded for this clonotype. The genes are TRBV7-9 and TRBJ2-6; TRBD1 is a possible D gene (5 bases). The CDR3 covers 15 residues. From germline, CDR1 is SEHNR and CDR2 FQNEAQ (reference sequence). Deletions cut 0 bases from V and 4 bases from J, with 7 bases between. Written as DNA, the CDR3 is TGTGCCAGCAGCTTAGCAGGGGTAGGGGCCAACGTCCTGACTTTC. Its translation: CASSLAGVGANVLTF.

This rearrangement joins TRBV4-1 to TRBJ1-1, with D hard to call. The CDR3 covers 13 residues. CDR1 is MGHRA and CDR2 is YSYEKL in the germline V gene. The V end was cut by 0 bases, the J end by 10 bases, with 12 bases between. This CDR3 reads CASSQDLRIGAFF. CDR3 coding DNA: TGCGCCAGCAGCCAAGATCTAAGAATAGGAGCTTTCTTT.

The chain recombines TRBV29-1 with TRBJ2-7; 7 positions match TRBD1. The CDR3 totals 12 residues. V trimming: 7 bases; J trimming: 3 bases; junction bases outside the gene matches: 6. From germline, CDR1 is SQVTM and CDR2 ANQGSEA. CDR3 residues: CSGADRHYEQYF. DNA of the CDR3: TGCAGCGGGGCGGACAGGCACTACGAGCAGTACTTC.

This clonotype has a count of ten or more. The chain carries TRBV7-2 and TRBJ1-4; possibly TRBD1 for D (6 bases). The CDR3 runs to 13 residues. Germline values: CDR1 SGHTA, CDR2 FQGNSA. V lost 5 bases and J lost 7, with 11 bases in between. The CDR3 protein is CASSGYRVEKLFF. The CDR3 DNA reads TGTGCCAGCAGCGGCTACAGGGTTGAAAAACTGTTTTTT. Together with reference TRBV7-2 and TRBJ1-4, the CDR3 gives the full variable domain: GAGVSQSPSNKVTEKGKDVELRCDPISGHTALYWYRQSLGQGLEFLIYFQGNSAPDKSGLPSDRFSAERTGGSVSTLTIQRTQQEDSAVYLCASSGYRVEKLFFGSGTQLSVL.

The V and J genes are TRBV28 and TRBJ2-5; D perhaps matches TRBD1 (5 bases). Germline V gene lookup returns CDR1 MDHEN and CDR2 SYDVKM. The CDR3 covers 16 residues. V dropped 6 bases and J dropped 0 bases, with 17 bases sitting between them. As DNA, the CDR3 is TGTGCCAGCAGACGCGGAGACAGACCGTACCAAGAGACCCAGTACTTC. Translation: CASRRGDRPYQETQYF.

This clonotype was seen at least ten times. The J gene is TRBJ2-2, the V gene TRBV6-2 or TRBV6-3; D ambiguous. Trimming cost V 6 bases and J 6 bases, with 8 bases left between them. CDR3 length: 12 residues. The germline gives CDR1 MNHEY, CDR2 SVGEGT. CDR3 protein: CASSSLSGELFF. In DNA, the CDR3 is TGTGCCAGCAGCTCCCTCTCCGGGGAGCTGTTTTTT.

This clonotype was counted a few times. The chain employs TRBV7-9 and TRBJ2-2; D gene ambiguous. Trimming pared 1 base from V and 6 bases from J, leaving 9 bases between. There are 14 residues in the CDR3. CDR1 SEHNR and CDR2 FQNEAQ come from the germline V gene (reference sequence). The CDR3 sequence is CASSLVYRPGELFF. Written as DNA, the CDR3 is TGTGCCAGCAGCTTAGTATATAGGCCCGGGGAGCTGTTTTTT.

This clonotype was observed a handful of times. CDR3 nucleotide sequence: TGTGCCAGCAGTTACGGGTCTAGCTTCACCGGGGAGCTGTTTTTT. The encoded protein is CASSYGSSFTGELFF. The chain employs TRBV6-5 and TRBJ2-2, with a possible D match to TRBD2 (5 bases). Deletions cut 2 bases from V and 4 bases from J, with 11 bases between. The CDR3 spans 15 residues. The germline V gene has CDR1 MNHEY and CDR2 SVGAGI.

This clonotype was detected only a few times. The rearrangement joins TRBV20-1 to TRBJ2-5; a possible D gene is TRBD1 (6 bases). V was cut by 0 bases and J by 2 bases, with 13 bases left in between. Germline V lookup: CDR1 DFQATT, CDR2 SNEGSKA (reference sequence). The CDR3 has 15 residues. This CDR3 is CSARDLRDIQETQYF. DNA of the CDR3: TGCAGTGCTAGAGATCTCAGGGACATTCAAGAGACCCAGTACTTC.

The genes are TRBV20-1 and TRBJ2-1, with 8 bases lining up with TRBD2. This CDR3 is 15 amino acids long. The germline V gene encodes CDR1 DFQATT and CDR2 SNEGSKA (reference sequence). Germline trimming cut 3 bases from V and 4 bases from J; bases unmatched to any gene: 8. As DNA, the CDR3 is TGCAGTGCTAGGGCCGGGACTAGTAGATACAATGAGCAGTTCTTC. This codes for CSARAGTSRYNEQFF.

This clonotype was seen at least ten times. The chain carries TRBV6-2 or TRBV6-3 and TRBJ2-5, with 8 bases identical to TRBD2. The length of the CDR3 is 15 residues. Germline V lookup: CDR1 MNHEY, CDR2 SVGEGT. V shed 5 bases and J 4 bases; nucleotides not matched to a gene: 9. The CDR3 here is CASSTSGSGAETQYF. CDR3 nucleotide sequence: TGTGCCAGCAGTACCAGCGGGAGTGGAGCAGAGACCCAGTACTTC.

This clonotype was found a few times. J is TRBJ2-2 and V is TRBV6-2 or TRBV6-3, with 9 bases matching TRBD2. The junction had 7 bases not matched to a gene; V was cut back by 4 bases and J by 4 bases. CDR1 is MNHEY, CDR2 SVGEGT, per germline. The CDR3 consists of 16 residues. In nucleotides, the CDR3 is TGTGCCAGCAGTTTCCTAGCGGGATGGGGCACCGGGGAGCTGTTTTTT. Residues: CASSFLAGWGTGELFF.

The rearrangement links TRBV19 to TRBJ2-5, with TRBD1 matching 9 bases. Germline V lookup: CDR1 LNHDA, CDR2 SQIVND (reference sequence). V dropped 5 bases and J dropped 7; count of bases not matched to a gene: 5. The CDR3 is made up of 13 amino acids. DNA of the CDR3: TGTGCCAGTAGTTCGACAGGGGGAGGGACCCAGTACTTC. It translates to CASSSTGGGTQYF.

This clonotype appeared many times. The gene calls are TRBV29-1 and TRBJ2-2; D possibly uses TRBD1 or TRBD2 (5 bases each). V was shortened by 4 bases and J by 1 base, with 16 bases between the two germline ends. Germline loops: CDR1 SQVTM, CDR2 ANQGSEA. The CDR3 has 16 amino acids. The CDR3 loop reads CSVVEGKRGNTGELFF. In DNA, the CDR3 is TGCAGCGTTGTTGAGGGGAAACGAGGGAACACCGGGGAGCTGTTTTTT.

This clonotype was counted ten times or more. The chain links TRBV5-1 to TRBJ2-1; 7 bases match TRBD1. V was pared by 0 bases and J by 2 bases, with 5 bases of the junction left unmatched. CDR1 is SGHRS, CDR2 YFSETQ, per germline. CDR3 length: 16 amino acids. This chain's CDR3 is CASSLVGQMTYNEQFF. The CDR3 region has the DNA TGCGCCAGCAGCTTGGTGGGACAGATGACCTACAATGAGCAGTTCTTC.

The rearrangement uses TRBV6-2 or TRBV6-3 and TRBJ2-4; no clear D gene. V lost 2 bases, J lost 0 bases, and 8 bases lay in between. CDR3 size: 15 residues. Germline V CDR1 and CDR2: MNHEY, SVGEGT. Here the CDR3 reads CASSYVWVAKNIQYF. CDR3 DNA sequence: TGTGCCAGCAGTTACGTTTGGGTAGCCAAAAACATTCAGTACTTC.

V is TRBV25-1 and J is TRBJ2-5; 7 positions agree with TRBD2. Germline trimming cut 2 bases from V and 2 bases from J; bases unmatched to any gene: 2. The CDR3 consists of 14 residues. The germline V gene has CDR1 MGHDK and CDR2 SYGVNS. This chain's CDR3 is CASSERRGQETQYF. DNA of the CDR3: TGTGCCAGCAGTGAACGGCGGGGGCAAGAGACCCAGTACTTC.

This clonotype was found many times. Here the CDR3 reads CSAPRQALEQYF. As DNA, the CDR3 is TGCAGTGCTCCCCGACAGGCCCTCGAGCAGTACTTC. The rearrangement uses TRBV20-1 and TRBJ2-7; TRBD1 is a possible D gene (6 bases). The CDR3 is 12 amino acids. Per germline, CDR1 DFQATT and CDR2 SNEGSKA (reference sequence). V was pared by 5 bases and J by 6 bases, with 14 bases between.

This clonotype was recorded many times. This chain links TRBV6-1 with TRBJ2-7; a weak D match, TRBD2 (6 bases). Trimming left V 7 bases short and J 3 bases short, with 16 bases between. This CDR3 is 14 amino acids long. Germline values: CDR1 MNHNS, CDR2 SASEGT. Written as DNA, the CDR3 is TGTGCCAGCACTCTGACTAGTCCCATCTACGAGCAGTACTTC. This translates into CASTLTSPIYEQYF.